The clone carrying this T cell receptor (beta chain) came up a few times. For recovered donors of Cohort 3, there were two negative PCRs, clearance, or symptom resolution. CDR3 size: 18 residues. Germline V gene lookup returns CDR1 SGHRS and CDR2 YFSETQ. The ends lost 4 bases at V and 2 bases at J; junction bases unmatched: 16. This entry belongs to a study of blood T cell repertoires in COVID-19. Original analysis: Researchers report that nucleated cell counts were estimated from reference gene primer amplification. Some clones are missing from TCRdb's copy, which holds only in-frame ones; the method was immunoSEQ multiplex PCR. V and J calls and clone size are copied from that table; D and trimming were computed from the DNA. The data hold 280,000 or so clones, with 87% observed a single time.

The J gene is TRBJ2-7, the V gene TRBV5-1; 9 bases line up with TRBD1. Sequenced input: PBMCs or T cells enriched from blood (not recorded which). The receptor's source is a woman aged 40 to 50 who had recovered from COVID-19. The CDR3 here is CASSPKRVTGGSTYEQYF. CDR3 bases: TGCGCCAGCAGCCCGAAAAGAGTTACAGGGGGCTCCACCTACGAGCAGTACTTC.